A selection of T cell receptor beta chains follows, all from one sample in a study of blood T cell repertoires in COVID-19. Repertoires were generated with immunoSEQ multiplex PCR, while TCRdb's copy carries only in-frame clones and drops some. Of 200,000 or so clones listed, about four fifths were seen once; the top ten hold approximately 1.8%. Sequenced material: PBMCs or T cells enriched from blood (not recorded which). The receptors were sampled from a man aged 55 to 69 who had recovered from COVID-19. Each CDR3 is given with its conserved first and last residue. D genes are given only for firm matches. Expanded clones get a size class; other rows say once, few or many, or leave the size out.

CDR3 length,D gene,V gene,J gene,clone size,CDR3 DNA,CDR3 protein
15,TRBD1,TRBV27,TRBJ1-4,-,TGTGCCAGCAGTTTATACGGGACAGGGAATGAAAAACTGTTTTTT,CASSLYGTGNEKLFF
13,TRBD1,TRBV4-2,TRBJ2-7,-,TGTGCCAGCAGCCAGGGACAGGACTACGAGCAGTACTTC,CASSQGQDYEQYF
11,TRBD1,TRBV6-5,TRBJ1-1,-,TGTGCCAGCAGCCATGGGACAGGGGCTTTCTTT,CASSHGTGAFF
17,TRBD2,TRBV3-1/TRBV3-2,TRBJ2-3,-,TGTGCCAGCAGCCAAGTTATAGAGCGGGGGAGCACAGATACGCAGTATTTT,CASSQVIERGSTDTQYF
14,TRBD1,TRBV19,TRBJ2-5,-,TGTGCCAGTAGTAGTCGACAGGGAGAGGAGACCCAGTACTTC,CASSSRQGEETQYF
16,-,TRBV19,TRBJ2-6,-,TGTGCCAGTAGTATATTCTCGAGCTCTGGGGCCAACGTCCTGACTTTC,CASSIFSSSGANVLTF
16,TRBD1,TRBV12-5,TRBJ2-2,-,TGTGCTAGTGGTCAGGGACAGGGGGCTGGCACCGGGGAGCTGTTTTTT,CASGQGQGAGTGELFF
15,TRBD1,TRBV5-4,TRBJ1-2,once,TGTGCCAGCAGCCCTGGGGTACAGGGGATGGATGGCTACACCTTC,CASSPGVQGMDGYTF
17,TRBD1,TRBV7-8,TRBJ2-2,-,TGTGCCAGCAGCTTATTGGGACAGGGGGCGTCGGCCGGGGAGCTGTTTTTT,CASSLLGQGASAGELFF
15,-,TRBV11-2,TRBJ2-1,-,TGTGCCAGCAGCCTGGACTCGAGCTCCTACAATGAGCAGTTCTTC,CASSLDSSSYNEQFF
15,-,TRBV7-9,TRBJ2-2,-,TGTGCCAGCAGCTCCGGGACAACGAACACCGGGGAGCTGTTTTTT,CASSSGTTNTGELFF
14,TRBD1,TRBV5-1,TRBJ1-1,-,TGCGCCAGCAGCTTGGCAGGGGGGAACACTGAAGCTTTCTTT,CASSLAGGNTEAFF
15,TRBD1,TRBV3-1/TRBV3-2,TRBJ2-7,-,TGTGCCAGCAGCCAAGACTTTACAGGGGGGAGGGAGCAGTACTTC,CASSQDFTGGREQYF
15,TRBD1,TRBV7-2,TRBJ1-6,-,TGTGCCAGCAGCCTCGGACAGGGAGATAATTCACCCCTCCACTTT,CASSLGQGDNSPLHF
16,TRBD1,TRBV5-5,TRBJ1-3,once,TGTGCCAGCAGCAGGGAATCGGGGACAGGGCTGAACACCATATATTTT,CASSRESGTGLNTIYF
14,-,TRBV12-5,TRBJ2-5,-,TGTGCTAGCGAAGAGTCAGGGGTCGGAGAGACCCAGTACTTC,CASEESGVGETQYF
19,-,TRBV6-1,TRBJ2-3,few,TGTGCCAGCAGTGAATTTACCAGGGCCCAATGGCTTAGCACAGATACGCAGTATTTT,CASSEFTRAQWLSTDTQYF
14,TRBD1,TRBV7-2,TRBJ2-5,-,TGTGCCAGCAGCTTCGCAGGGGGCCGGGAGACCCAGTACTTC,CASSFAGGRETQYF
14,TRBD1,TRBV4-3,TRBJ1-2,-,TGCGCCAGCAGCCAAAGGACAGGGGACTATGGCTACACCTTC,CASSQRTGDYGYTF
14,-,TRBV7-3,TRBJ1-1,-,TGTGCCAGCAGCTTAGCAGGGGCTAGGACTGAAGCTTTCTTT,CASSLAGARTEAFF
17,TRBD1,TRBV5-1,TRBJ1-2,-,TGCGCCAGCAGCTTGGACGGGACAGGGGGTACCAACTATGGCTACACCTTC,CASSLDGTGGTNYGYTF
14,TRBD1,TRBV6-5,TRBJ1-4,-,TGTGCCAGCAGCCTCAAGGGGGCTGGTGAAAAACTGTTTTTT,CASSLKGAGEKLFF
14,TRBD1,TRBV5-6,TRBJ2-5,-,TGTGCCAGCAGCTGGGGACAGGGGCAAGAGACCCAGTACTTC,CASSWGQGQETQYF
16,-,TRBV7-7,TRBJ2-5,-,TGTGCTAGCAGCTTAGCGGGGGGACAGGGGGTGGAGACCCAGTACTTC,CASSLAGGQGVETQYF
15,TRBD2,TRBV7-2,TRBJ2-5,-,TGTGCCAGCAGCGGCGGGACTAGCGGGGTGGAGACCCAGTACTTC,CASSGGTSGVETQYF
16,TRBD1,TRBV5-1,TRBJ1-1,-,TGCGCCAGCAGCCGACAGGGGGCCCCCGGGGACACTGAAGCTTTCTTT,CASSRQGAPGDTEAFF
16,TRBD2,TRBV4-1,TRBJ2-5,-,TGCGCCAGCAGCCAAGGGGGCCCCGGGGGGGGCGAGACCCAGTACTTC,CASSQGGPGGGETQYF
18,-,TRBV5-6,TRBJ1-4,-,TGTGCCAGCAGCTTAGTCGGGGTATCGGCGGGAACTAATGAAAAACTGTTTTTT,CASSLVGVSAGTNEKLFF
17,TRBD1,TRBV19,TRBJ1-2,-,TGTGCCAGTAGTCCCACGCGCGACAGGGTGGATCCCTATGGCTACACCTTC,CASSPTRDRVDPYGYTF
14,TRBD1,TRBV11-2,TRBJ1-1,-,TGTGCCAGCAGCCCAATGACAGGGGGCGGTGAAGCTTTCTTT,CASSPMTGGGEAFF
15,-,TRBV5-5,TRBJ1-2,few,TGTGCCAGCAGCTTGGAAGGGCAGGGAAACTATGGCTACACCTTC,CASSLEGQGNYGYTF
15,-,TRBV7-3,TRBJ2-7,-,TGTGCCAGCAGCTTAATGGGGACACCGAACTACGAGCAGTACTTC,CASSLMGTPNYEQYF
18,-,TRBV11-2,TRBJ1-4,-,TGTGCCAGCAGCTTAGATCCCCCATGGGGAGGTAATAATGAAAAACTGTTTTTT,CASSLDPPWGGNNEKLFF
14,TRBD1,TRBV9,TRBJ2-5,-,TGTGCCAGCAGCTTGCGACAGGGTATGGAGACCCAGTACTTC,CASSLRQGMETQYF
14,-,TRBV19,TRBJ1-5,-,TGTGCCAGTAGCGGCGCGGGTTCGGGACAGCCCCAGCATTTT,CASSGAGSGQPQHF
18,-,TRBV4-3,TRBJ1-4,-,TGCGCCAGCAGCCAGTCCCTAGGGAGGTTCTACGGGAATGAAAAACTGTTTTTT,CASSQSLGRFYGNEKLFF
15,TRBD1,TRBV27,TRBJ2-3,-,TGTGCCAGCAGTTTATCCGGACAGGTCCCAGATACGCAGTATTTT,CASSLSGQVPDTQYF
13,TRBD1,TRBV7-2,TRBJ1-2,-,TGTGCCAGCAGCTACGACAGGGTCGCTGGCTACACCTTC,CASSYDRVAGYTF
14,TRBD1,TRBV7-2,TRBJ1-6,-,TGTGCCAGCAGCTCGGACAGGGTCTTTTCACCCCTCCACTTT,CASSSDRVFSPLHF
16,TRBD1,TRBV4-2,TRBJ1-4,-,TGTGCCAGCAGCCCGGACAGGGGGCGGAGGGGTGAAAAACTGTTTTTT,CASSPDRGRRGEKLFF
16,TRBD1,TRBV11-3,TRBJ2-5,-,TGTGCCAGCAGCTTAGGGGCAGGGGGCCGTCAAGAGACCCAGTACTTC,CASSLGAGGRQETQYF
16,TRBD1,TRBV13,TRBJ2-5,-,TGTGCCAGCAGCTTAGCTCGACAGGGAAACCAAGAGACCCAGTACTTC,CASSLARQGNQETQYF
14,TRBD1,TRBV6-5,TRBJ1-2,-,TGTGCCAGCAGGCAGACAGGGGCGAATTATGGCTACACCTTC,CASRQTGANYGYTF
18,-,TRBV19,TRBJ2-2,-,TGTGCCAGTAGTATATTCTTTGATTGGGGGCAGAACACCGGGGAGCTGTTTTTT,CASSIFFDWGQNTGELFF
17,TRBD1,TRBV7-8,TRBJ2-7,-,TGTGCCAGCAGCTTAGTTAGGACAGGGGGCATCTTGTTCGAGCAGTACTTC,CASSLVRTGGILFEQYF
14,TRBD1,TRBV29-1,TRBJ1-1,-,TGCAGCGTGGATGGGGACAGGGAGGGCACTGAAGCTTTCTTT,CSVDGDREGTEAFF
13,TRBD1,TRBV24-1,TRBJ1-1,-,TGTGCCACTAGACAGGGGATGAACACTGAAGCTTTCTTT,CATRQGMNTEAFF
15,-,TRBV18,TRBJ1-1,-,TGTGCCAGCTCCCCTTCAAGACAGACGAACACTGAAGCTTTCTTT,CASSPSRQTNTEAFF
16,-,TRBV19,TRBJ1-2,few,TGTGCCAGTAGTCGGGTGGGGGGAGGATTGACGTTTGGCTACACCTTC,CASSRVGGGLTFGYTF
14,TRBD2,TRBV7-3,TRBJ2-5,-,TGTGCCAGCAGCTTAAAAGGACTAGGAGGGACCCAGTACTTC,CASSLKGLGGTQYF